The 20 T cell receptor beta chains listed next were all sequenced from one sample in a study of blood T cell repertoires in COVID-19. Only in-frame clones appear in the TCRdb table, and some are missing; sequencing was by immunoSEQ multiplex PCR. The sample includes approximately 250,000 clones, 70% to 90% of them seen just once. Source material: peripheral blood. Receptor source: a man between 18 and 29 years old with active or convalescent COVID-19.

V and J are TRBV7-2 and TRBJ1-6; 11 nucleotides line up with TRBD1. The CDR3 runs 19 residues. The J segment lost 0 bases and the V segment lost 5 bases, leaving 9 bases of the junction unmatched. The germline V gene has CDR1 SGHTA and CDR2 FQGNSA. DNA of the CDR3: TGTGCCAGCAGCCCCCCCGGGACAGGGGGGAGCTCCTATAATTCACCCCTCCACTTT. Residues: CASSPPGTGGSSYNSPLHF.

The chain is built from TRBV28 and TRBJ1-2; TRBD1 might be the D (5 bases). This CDR3 is 13 amino acids long. The germline V gene has CDR1 MDHEN and CDR2 SYDVKM. With 6 bases removed from V and 4 bases from J, the gap between germline ends came to 12 bases. The CDR3 nucleotides read TGTGCCAGCAGCCGTGACAGCATCTATGGCTACACCTTC. Its translation is CASSRDSIYGYTF.

The chain carries TRBV10-2 and TRBJ1-1; D uncertain. The CDR3 is 12 residues long. Germline V gene sequence: CDR1 WSHSY, CDR2 SAAADI. V lost 11 bases to trimming and J lost 4 bases, with 14 bases between them. CDR3 DNA sequence: TGCGCCGCCGCAGACCCGGGCACTGAAGCTTTCTTT. This translates into CAAADPGTEAFF.

The chain recombines TRBV25-1 with TRBJ2-7, with 8 bases aligning to TRBD1. The CDR3 spans 14 residues. The V gene end was trimmed by 6 bases and the J gene end by 3 bases; junction bases not matched to a gene: 7. Germline-derived CDR1 and CDR2 are MGHDK and SYGVNS. In DNA form, the CDR3 reads TGTGCCAGCAGGTTTGTGGACAGGGTCTACGAGCAGTACTTC. Encoded protein: CASRFVDRVYEQYF.

This rearrangement joins TRBV19 to TRBJ1-3; tentative D call: TRBD1 (6 bases). The CDR3 runs 13 residues. Trimming removed 6 bases from V and 8 bases from J, with 14 bases in between. The germline CDR1 and CDR2 sequences are LNHDA and SQIVND (reference sequence). CDR3 region: CASRGQLGDTIYF. Written as DNA, the CDR3 is TGTGCCAGTAGAGGACAGCTCGGGGACACCATATATTTT.

V is TRBV19 and J is TRBJ2-3; 11 nucleotides match TRBD2. Germline CDR1 LNHDA, CDR2 SQIVND (reference sequence). Losses at the gene ends were 8 bases for V and 2 bases for J; bases not matched to a gene: 9. This CDR3 is 16 amino acids long. The CDR3 here is CASVGLTSGDTDTQYF. The CDR3 DNA reads TGTGCCAGTGTGGGCTTGACTAGCGGGGACACAGATACGCAGTATTTT. Supplemented by reference TRBV19 and TRBJ2-3, the full variable domain reads DGGITQSPKYLFRKEGQNVTLSCEQNLNHDAMYWYRQDPGQGLRLIYYSQIVNDFQKGDIAEGYSVSREKKESFPLTVTSAQKNPTAFYLCASVGLTSGDTDTQYFGPGTRLTVL.

This clone was detected only a few times. The V call is TRBV12-3 or TRBV12-4, the J call TRBJ1-1, with TRBD1 as a possible D gene (6 bases). The CDR3 is made up of 13 amino acids. V was shortened by 6 bases and J by 4 bases, with 12 bases between the two germline ends. The CDR3 loop is CASRGGGGTEAFF. The CDR3, as DNA: TGTGCCAGCAGGGGAGGGGGTGGCACTGAAGCTTTCTTT.

As DNA, the CDR3 is TGTGCCAGCCTTAGGGGGTACCAAGAGACCCAGTACTTC. This translates into CASLRGYQETQYF. The V call is TRBV7-9, the J call TRBJ2-5; weak D call: TRBD1 (6 bases). The germline V gene has CDR1 SEHNR and CDR2 FQNEAQ (reference sequence). Trimming stripped 8 bases from V and 0 bases from J, with 10 bases between. CDR3 length: 13 residues.

The chain carries TRBV19 and TRBJ2-1, with 11 bases lining up with TRBD1. This CDR3 has 14 amino acids. Germline CDR1 reads LNHDA; CDR2 reads SQIVND (reference sequence). With 9 bases clipped from V and 9 bases from J, the junction kept 10 bases outside the gene matches. CDR3 sequence (DNA): TGTGCCAGCCAGGACAGGGGGCCAGGGGCTGAGCAGTTCTTC. Translation: CASQDRGPGAEQFF.

This chain links TRBV30 with TRBJ1-2, with 9 bases lining up with TRBD1. CDR1 is GTSNPN and CDR2 is SVGIG in the germline V gene (reference sequence). This CDR3 is 13 amino acids long. The V and J ends lost 4 bases and 7 bases, in that order; junction bases with no gene match: 7. For the CDR3, the DNA is TGTGCCTGGAAGGGACAGGGACGGTTTGGCTACACCTTC. Its protein product is CAWKGQGRFGYTF. The full variable domain, in which reference TRBV30 and TRBJ1-2 provide the parts outside the CDR3, is SQTIHQWPATLVQPVGSPLSLECTVEGTSNPNLYWYRQAAGRGLQLLFYSVGIGQISSEVPQNLSASRPQDRQFILSSKKLLLSDSGFYLCAWKGQGRFGYTFGSGTRLTVV.

V and J are TRBV7-2 and TRBJ1-1; D gene ambiguous. Germline CDR1 is SGHTA and CDR2 is FQGNSA. V was clipped by 1 base and J by 2 bases, with 11 bases between them. The CDR3 contains 15 residues. Here the CDR3 reads CASSLVGLVNTEAFF. CDR3 nucleotides: TGTGCCAGCAGCTTAGTCGGCCTAGTCAACACTGAAGCTTTCTTT.

V gene TRBV19 combines with J gene TRBJ2-2, with no clear D. CDR1 LNHDA and CDR2 SQIVND come from the germline V gene (reference sequence). V lost 3 bases to trimming and J lost 6 bases, with 14 bases between them. The CDR3 totals 15 residues. This CDR3 is CASSIAASKPGELFF. The CDR3 coding sequence is TGTGCCAGTAGTATTGCGGCGAGTAAACCCGGGGAGCTGTTTTTT.

The V gene is TRBV7-9, the J gene TRBJ1-1, with unresolved D. The V gene's germline CDR1 is SEHNR and CDR2 FQNEAQ (reference sequence). Trimming stripped 1 base from V and 4 bases from J, with 10 bases between. This CDR3 has 14 residues. Written as DNA, the CDR3 is TGTGCCAGCAGCTTAGACCTGGAGGGCACTGAAGCTTTCTTT. This sequence encodes CASSLDLEGTEAFF. Using reference TRBV7-9 and TRBJ1-1 for the parts outside the CDR3, the full variable domain is DTGVSQNPRHKITKRGQNVTFRCDPISEHNRLYWYRQTLGQGPEFLTYFQNEAQLEKSRLLSDRFSAERPKGSFSTLEIQRTEQGDSAMYLCASSLDLEGTEAFFGQGTRLTVV.

J is TRBJ1-3 and V is TRBV6-1, with 12 bases aligning to TRBD1. The germline CDR1 and CDR2 sequences are MNHNS and SASEGT. This CDR3 is 18 amino acids long. The J segment lost 4 bases and the V segment lost 2 bases, leaving 9 bases of the junction unmatched. Here the CDR3 reads CASSENPLGQGAGNTIYF. The CDR3 DNA reads TGTGCCAGCAGTGAAAATCCGTTGGGACAGGGGGCCGGAAACACCATATATTTT.

This clone was detected only a few times. The chain uses TRBV10-3 and TRBJ1-2; the D gene is possibly TRBD1 (6 bases). The germline gives CDR1 ENHRY, CDR2 SYGVKD. The ends were cut back, 5 bases at V and 3 bases at J, with 10 bases in the middle. The CDR3 runs 13 residues. CDR3 residues: CAISTGTYYGYTF. In DNA, the CDR3 is TGTGCCATCAGTACAGGGACCTACTATGGCTACACCTTC.

The V and J genes are TRBV24-1 and TRBJ2-5, with TRBD2 matching over 10 bases. Unmatched junction bases numbered 3, after V lost 0 bases and J lost 9 bases. Germline V gene sequence: CDR1 KGHDR, CDR2 SFDVKD. CDR3 length: 14 residues. CDR3 sequence reads: CATSDLPSGSPQYF. CDR3 sequence (DNA): TGTGCCACCAGTGATTTGCCTAGCGGGAGTCCCCAGTACTTC.

The rearrangement links TRBV7-9 to TRBJ1-1; D is undetermined. This CDR3 has 17 residues. The germline gives CDR1 SEHNR, CDR2 FQNEAQ (reference sequence). V was cut by 4 bases and J by 1 base, with 19 bases left in between. CDR3 DNA: TGTGCCAGCAGCTCCCTCGGCTGGAAAGGAGGGAACACTGAAGCTTTCTTT. It codes for CASSSLGWKGGNTEAFF. Full variable domain (missing parts from reference TRBV7-9 and TRBJ1-1): DTGVSQNPRHKITKRGQNVTFRCDPISEHNRLYWYRQTLGQGPEFLTYFQNEAQLEKSRLLSDRFSAERPKGSFSTLEIQRTEQGDSAMYLCASSSLGWKGGNTEAFFGQGTRLTVV.

The chain couples TRBV29-1 to TRBJ2-3; 8 nucleotides match TRBD2. Germline-derived CDR1 and CDR2 are SQVTM and ANQGSEA. There are 13 residues in the CDR3. The J segment lost 4 bases and the V segment lost 5 bases, leaving 5 bases of the junction unmatched. In nucleotides, the CDR3 is TGCAGCGTTTGGTCAGCGGGGGCAGATACGCAGTATTTT. This codes for CSVWSAGADTQYF.

This chain links TRBV24-1 with TRBJ1-1; D is possibly TRBD1 (5 bases). Germline loops: CDR1 KGHDR, CDR2 SFDVKD. The CDR3 is 12 residues long. The V end was cut by 12 bases, the J end by 1 base, with 11 bases between. CDR3 sequence (DNA): TGTGCCCCCCGGGGGGGGAACACTGAAGCTTTCTTT. Its translation: CAPRGGNTEAFF.

This clone appeared a single time. The genes are TRBV2 and TRBJ2-2; D perhaps matches TRBD1 (6 bases). Per the germline V gene, CDR1 is SNHLY and CDR2 is FYNNEI. The CDR3 covers 14 residues. Trimming shortened V by 4 bases and J by 4 bases, and 10 bases separated the two germline ends. The CDR3 region has the DNA TGTGCCAGCAGTGTTATAGGGGGCACCGGGGAGCTGTTTTTT. Protein sequence: CASSVIGGTGELFF.